This T cell receptor beta chain was sequenced for a study of blood T cell repertoires in COVID-19 (dated by TCRdb to the early 2020s). A note on the overall study: Samples covering the acute and convalescent phases of COVID-19 were provided by collaborators in the United States, Italy and Spain. The prospective study material was composed of cDNA or gDNA derived from T cells, B-cell-depleted T cells, or PBMCs. Subjects who had been exposed to COVID-19, were actively infected with it, or had recovered from it provided the deeply sampled blood TCRbeta repertoires that made up the dataset. A freely available public database, intended as a resource for researchers studying the immune response to SARS-CoV-2, is where the repertoires were released. Samples came from the ongoing ImmuneRACE study (first 160 participants) plus 1,254 subjects from 6 global collaborators. Nearly every sample came with metadata listing a de-identified subject ID, COVID-19 status, age in years and sex. Where HLA class I and class II types were available, the types were taken from metadata supplied by the sample provider, not from assay-based typing. Paper-wide results and their limitations: Clinical and demographic metadata were provided uncurated, with the amount varying by source and participant.

TCRbeta CDR3 regions were amplified from genomic DNA using the immunoSEQ Assay, a bias-controlled multiplex PCR. Per the authors' processing: Within the assay, amplification of reference gene primers was used to estimate how many nucleated cells each sample contained. Sequence reads were collapsed and filtered to measure the absolute abundance of every unique TCRbeta CDR3 rearrangement. For each sample, productive Simpson clonality was calculated by taking the square root of Simpson's diversity index across productive rearrangements. TCRdb's version of the immuneACCESS table is confined to in-frame rearrangements and falls short of the full clone set. An unresolved V gene accounts for under half of the shortfall where checked; the remainder is of unknown origin. V, J and clone size are those of that table, while D and trimming were read from the DNA. In all, the sample holds 250,000 or so clones, and 70% to 85% of those were seen once. The biggest ten clones account for around 2.4% of the sample.

The CDR1 and CDR2 encoded by the germline V gene are SGDLS and YYNGEE. Unmatched junction bases come to 6, with V trimmed by 6 bases and J by 5 bases. The CDR3, cysteine through phenylalanine, is 14 amino acids long. This entry keeps only the CDR3 DNA: 42 bases, framed from base 1. Samples from volunteer blood donors who had recovered from COVID-19 were contributed by a second Seattle source. Each collaborating institution followed its own protocols to collect whole blood in K2EDTA tubes. For TCRbeta analysis, collaborators shipped samples as frozen whole blood, isolated PBMCs, or DNA extracted from either of those sample types. A few counts support this clone. Its binding antigen is unknown. No base qualities exist here, and no much larger clone lies one base off it.

The sequence was obtained from a man between 35 and 55 years old who had recovered from COVID-19. The sequence joins TRBV9 to TRBJ2-7; 12 central bases correspond to TRBD1. The sequencing input was peripheral blood. The CDR3 protein sequence reads: CASTRDRGPDEQYF. The DNA sequence is TGTGCCAGCACCCGGGACAGGGGGCCCGACGAGCAGTACTTC.